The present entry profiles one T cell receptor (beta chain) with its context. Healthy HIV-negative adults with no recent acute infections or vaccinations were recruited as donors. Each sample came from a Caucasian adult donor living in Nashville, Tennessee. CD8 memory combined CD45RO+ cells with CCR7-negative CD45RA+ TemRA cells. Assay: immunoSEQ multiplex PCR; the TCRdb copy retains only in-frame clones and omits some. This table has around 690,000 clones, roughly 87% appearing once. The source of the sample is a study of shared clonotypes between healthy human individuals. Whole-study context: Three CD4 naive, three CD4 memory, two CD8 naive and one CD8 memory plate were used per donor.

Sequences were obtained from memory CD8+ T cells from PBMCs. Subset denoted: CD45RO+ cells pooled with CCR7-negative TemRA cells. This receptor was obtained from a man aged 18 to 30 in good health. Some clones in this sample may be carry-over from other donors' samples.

CDR3 protein: CASGHRGLAGVDTQYF. CDR3 coding DNA: TGTGCTAGTGGTCACAGAGGACTAGCGGGAGTAGATACGCAGTATTTT. The chain combines TRBV12-5 with TRBJ2-3; 13 bases match TRBD2. J was trimmed by 5 bases and V by 5 bases; bases with no gene match: 7. Germline CDR1 reads LGHNT; CDR2 reads FRNRAP. CDR3 length equals 16 residues.